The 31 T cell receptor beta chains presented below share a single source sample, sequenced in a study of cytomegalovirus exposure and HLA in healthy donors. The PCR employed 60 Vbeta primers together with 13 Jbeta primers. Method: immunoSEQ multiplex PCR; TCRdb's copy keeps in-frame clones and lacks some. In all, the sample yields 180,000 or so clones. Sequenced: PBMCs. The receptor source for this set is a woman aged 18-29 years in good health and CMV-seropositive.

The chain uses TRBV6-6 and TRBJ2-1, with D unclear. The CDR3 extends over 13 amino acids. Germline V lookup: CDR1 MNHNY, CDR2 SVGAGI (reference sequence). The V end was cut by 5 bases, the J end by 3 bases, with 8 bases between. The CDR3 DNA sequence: TGTGCCAGCAGTCAGGATATCTACAATGAGCAGTTCTTC. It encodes CASSQDIYNEQFF.

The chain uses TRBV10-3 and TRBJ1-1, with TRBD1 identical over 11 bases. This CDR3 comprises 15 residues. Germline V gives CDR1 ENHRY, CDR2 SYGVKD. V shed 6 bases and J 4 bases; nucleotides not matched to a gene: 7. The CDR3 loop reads CAIRNEGTGGTEAFF. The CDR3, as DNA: TGTGCCATCAGGAATGAGGGGACAGGGGGCACTGAAGCTTTCTTT.

CDR3 coding DNA: TGTGCCAGCGAGCCGGGACAGTGGGGAGATACGCAGTATTTT. Translated: CASEPGQWGDTQYF. The rearrangement joins TRBV11-2 to TRBJ2-3, with 7 bases matching TRBD1. V lost 8 bases and J lost 5; bases outside the gene matches: 10. Looked up from germline, CDR1 is SGHAT and CDR2 is FQNNGV. The CDR3 totals 14 residues.

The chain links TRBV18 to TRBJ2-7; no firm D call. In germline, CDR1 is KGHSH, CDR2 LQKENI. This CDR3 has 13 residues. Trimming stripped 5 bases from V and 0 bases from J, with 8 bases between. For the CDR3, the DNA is TGTGCCAGCTCAGAAGAGAGCTCCTACGAGCAGTACTTC. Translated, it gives CASSEESSYEQYF.

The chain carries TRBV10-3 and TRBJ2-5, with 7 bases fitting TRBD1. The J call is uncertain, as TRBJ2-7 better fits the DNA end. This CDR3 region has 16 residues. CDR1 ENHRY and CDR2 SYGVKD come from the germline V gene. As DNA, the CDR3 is TGTGCCATCAGTGAGACGGCCTGGGACAGCTCCTACGAGCAGTACTTC. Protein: CAISETAWDSSYEQYF.

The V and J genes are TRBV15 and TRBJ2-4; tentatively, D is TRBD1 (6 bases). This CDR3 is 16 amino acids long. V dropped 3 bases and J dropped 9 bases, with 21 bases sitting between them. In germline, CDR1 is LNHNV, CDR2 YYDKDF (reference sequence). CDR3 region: CATSRDFTGPLGIQYF. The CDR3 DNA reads TGTGCCACCAGCAGGGACTTCACAGGGCCCCTGGGCATTCAGTACTTC.

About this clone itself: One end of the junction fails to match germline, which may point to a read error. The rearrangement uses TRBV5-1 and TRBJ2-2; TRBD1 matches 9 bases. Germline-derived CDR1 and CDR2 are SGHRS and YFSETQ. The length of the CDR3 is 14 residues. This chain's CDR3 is CAGSLTGGTGELFF. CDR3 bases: TGCGCCGGCAGCTTGACAGGGGGCACCGGGGAGCTGTTTTTT.

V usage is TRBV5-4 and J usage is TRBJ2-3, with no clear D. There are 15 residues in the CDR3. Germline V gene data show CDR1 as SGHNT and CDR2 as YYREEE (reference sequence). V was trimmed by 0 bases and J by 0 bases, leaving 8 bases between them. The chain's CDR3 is CASSLDAPSTDTQYF. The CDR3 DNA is TGTGCCAGCAGCTTGGATGCGCCCAGCACAGATACGCAGTATTTT.

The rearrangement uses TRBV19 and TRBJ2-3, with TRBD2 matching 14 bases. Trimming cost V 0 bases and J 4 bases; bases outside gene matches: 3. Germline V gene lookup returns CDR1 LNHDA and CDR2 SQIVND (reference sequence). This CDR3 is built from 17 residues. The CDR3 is CASSIDRGLAGADTQYF. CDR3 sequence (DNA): TGTGCCAGTAGTATAGATCGGGGACTAGCGGGGGCAGATACGCAGTATTTT.

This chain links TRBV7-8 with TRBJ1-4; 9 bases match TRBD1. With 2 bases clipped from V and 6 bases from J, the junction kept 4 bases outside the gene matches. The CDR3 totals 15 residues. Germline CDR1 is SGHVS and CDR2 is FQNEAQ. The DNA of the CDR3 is TGTGCCAGCAGCTTAAGGGACAGGGTGCATGAAAAACTGTTTTTT. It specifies CASSLRDRVHEKLFF.

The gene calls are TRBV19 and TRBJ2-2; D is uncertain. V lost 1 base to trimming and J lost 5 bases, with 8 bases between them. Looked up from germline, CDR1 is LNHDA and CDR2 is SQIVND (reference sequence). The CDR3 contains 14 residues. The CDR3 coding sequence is TGTGCCAGTAGTATAGTCGTATCTACCGGGGAGCTGTTTTTT. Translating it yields CASSIVVSTGELFF.

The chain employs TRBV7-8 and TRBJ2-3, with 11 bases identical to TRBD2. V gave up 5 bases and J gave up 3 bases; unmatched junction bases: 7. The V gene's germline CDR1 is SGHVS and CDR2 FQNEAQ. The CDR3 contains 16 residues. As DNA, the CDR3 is TGTGCCAGCAGCCGTCTAACTAGCGGGGGAACAGATACGCAGTATTTT. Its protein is CASSRLTSGGTDTQYF.

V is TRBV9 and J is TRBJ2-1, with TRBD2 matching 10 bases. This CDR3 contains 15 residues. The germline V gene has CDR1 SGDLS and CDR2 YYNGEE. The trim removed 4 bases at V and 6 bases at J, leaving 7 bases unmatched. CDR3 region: CASSFSGRQGNEQFF. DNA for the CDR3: TGTGCCAGCAGCTTTAGCGGGAGGCAAGGCAATGAGCAGTTCTTC.

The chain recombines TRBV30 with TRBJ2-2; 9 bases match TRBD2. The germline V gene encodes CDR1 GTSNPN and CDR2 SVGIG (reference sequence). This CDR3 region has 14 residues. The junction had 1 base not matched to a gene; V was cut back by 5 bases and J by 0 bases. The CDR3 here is CAWSSGANTGELFF. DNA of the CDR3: TGTGCCTGGTCTAGCGGGGCGAACACCGGGGAGCTGTTTTTT.

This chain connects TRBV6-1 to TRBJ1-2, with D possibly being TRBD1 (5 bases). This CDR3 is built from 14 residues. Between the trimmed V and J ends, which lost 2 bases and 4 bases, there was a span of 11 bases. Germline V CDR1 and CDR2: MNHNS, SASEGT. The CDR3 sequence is CASSEREGSYGYTF. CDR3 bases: TGTGCCAGCAGTGAAAGGGAGGGGAGCTATGGCTACACCTTC.

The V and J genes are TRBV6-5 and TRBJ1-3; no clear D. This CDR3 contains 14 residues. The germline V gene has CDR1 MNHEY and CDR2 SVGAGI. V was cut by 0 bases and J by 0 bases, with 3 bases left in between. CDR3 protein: CASSYSLSGNTIYF. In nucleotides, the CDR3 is TGTGCCAGCAGTTACTCACTCTCTGGAAACACCATATATTTT.

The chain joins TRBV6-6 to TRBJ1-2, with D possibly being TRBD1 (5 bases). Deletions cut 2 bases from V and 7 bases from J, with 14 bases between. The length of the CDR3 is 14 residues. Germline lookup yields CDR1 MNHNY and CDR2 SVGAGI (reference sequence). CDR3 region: CASSYATGYGGYTF. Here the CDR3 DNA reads TGTGCCAGCAGTTACGCTACAGGTTATGGTGGCTACACCTTC.

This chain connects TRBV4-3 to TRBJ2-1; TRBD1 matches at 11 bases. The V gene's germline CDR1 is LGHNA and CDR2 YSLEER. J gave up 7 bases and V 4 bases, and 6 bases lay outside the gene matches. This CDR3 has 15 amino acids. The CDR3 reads CASSPDRGLVNEQFF. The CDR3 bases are TGCGCCAGCAGCCCGGACAGGGGGCTGGTGAATGAGCAGTTCTTC.

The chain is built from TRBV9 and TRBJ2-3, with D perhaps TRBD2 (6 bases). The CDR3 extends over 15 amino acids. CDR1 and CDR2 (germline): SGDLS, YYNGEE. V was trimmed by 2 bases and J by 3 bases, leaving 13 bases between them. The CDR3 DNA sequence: TGTGCCAGCAGCGTGGAAGGGACTTTAACAGATACGCAGTATTTT. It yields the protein CASSVEGTLTDTQYF.

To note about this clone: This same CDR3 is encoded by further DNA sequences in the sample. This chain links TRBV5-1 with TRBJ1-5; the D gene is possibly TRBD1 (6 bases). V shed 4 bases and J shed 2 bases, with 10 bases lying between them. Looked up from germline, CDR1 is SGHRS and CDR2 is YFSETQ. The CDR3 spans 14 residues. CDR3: CASSLQGGNQPQHF. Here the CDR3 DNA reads TGCGCCAGCAGCCTACAGGGCGGCAATCAGCCCCAGCATTTT.

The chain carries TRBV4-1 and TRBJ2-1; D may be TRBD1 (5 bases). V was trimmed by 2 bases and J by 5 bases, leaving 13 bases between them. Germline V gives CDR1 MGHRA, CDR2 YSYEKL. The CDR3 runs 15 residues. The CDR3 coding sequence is TGCGCCAGCAGCCAACCGGACACCTCAAACAATGAGCAGTTCTTC. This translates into CASSQPDTSNNEQFF.

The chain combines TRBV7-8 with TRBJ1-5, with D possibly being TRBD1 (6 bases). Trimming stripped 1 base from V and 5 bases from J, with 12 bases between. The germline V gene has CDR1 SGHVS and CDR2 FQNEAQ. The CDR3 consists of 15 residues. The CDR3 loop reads CASSLGAGEDQPQHF. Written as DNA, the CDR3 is TGTGCCAGCAGCTTAGGGGCAGGGGAAGATCAGCCCCAGCATTTT. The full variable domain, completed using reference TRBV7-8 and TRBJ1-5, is GAGVSQSPRYKVAKRGQDVALRCDPISGHVSLFWYQQALGQGPEFLTYFQNEAQLDKSGLPSDRFFAERPEGSVSTLKIQRTQQEDSAVYLCASSLGAGEDQPQHFGDGTRLSIL.

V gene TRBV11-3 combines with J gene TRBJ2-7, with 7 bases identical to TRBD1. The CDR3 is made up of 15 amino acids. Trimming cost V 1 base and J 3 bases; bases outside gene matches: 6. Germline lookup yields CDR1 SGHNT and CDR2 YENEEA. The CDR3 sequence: CASSLGSNRGYEQYF. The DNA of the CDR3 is TGTGCCAGCAGCTTAGGTAGTAACAGGGGCTACGAGCAGTACTTC.

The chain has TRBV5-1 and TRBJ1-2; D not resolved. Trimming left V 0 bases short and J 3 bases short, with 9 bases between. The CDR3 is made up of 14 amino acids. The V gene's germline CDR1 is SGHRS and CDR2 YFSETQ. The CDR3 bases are TGCGCCAGCAGCTTGGCCAGGTCGGACTATGGCTACACCTTC. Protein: CASSLARSDYGYTF. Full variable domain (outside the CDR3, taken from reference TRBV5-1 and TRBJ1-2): KAGVTQTPRYLIKTRGQQVTLSCSPISGHRSVSWYQQTPGQGLQFLFEYFSETQRNKGNFPGRFSGRQFSNSRSEMNVSTLELGDSALYLCASSLARSDYGYTFGSGTRLTVV.

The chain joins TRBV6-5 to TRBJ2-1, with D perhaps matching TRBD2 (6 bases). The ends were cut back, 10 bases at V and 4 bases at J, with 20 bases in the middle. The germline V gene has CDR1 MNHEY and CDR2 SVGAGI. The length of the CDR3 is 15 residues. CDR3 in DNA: TGTGCCACCACTTACCCCGGGACTCTTTACAATGAGCAGTTCTTC. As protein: CATTYPGTLYNEQFF.

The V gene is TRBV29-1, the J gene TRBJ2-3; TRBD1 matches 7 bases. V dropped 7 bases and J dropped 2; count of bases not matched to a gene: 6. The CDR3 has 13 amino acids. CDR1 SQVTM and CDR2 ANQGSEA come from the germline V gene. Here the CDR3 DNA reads TGCAGCGCTGAGGGACAGTACACAGATACGCAGTATTTT. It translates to CSAEGQYTDTQYF.

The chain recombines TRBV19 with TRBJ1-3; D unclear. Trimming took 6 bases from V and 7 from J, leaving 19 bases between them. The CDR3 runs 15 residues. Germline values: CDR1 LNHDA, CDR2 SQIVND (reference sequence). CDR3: CASRNGDSLGNTIYF. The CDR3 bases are TGTGCCAGTAGAAACGGGGATTCTTTAGGCAACACCATATATTTT.

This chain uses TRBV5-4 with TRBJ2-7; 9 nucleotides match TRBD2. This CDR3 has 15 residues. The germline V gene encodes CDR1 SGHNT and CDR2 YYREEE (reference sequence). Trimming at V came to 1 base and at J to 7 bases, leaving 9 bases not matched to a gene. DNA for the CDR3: TGTGCCAGCAGCTTGAGGGCAGCGGGAGGAGGGGAGCAGTACTTC. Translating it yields CASSLRAAGGGEQYF.

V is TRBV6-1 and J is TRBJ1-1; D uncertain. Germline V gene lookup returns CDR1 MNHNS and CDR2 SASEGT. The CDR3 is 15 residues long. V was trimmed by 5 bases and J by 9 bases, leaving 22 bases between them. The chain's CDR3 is CASSFSSSSGGQAFF. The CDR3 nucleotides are TGTGCCAGCAGTTTTTCCTCGAGTTCAGGTGGCCAAGCTTTCTTT.

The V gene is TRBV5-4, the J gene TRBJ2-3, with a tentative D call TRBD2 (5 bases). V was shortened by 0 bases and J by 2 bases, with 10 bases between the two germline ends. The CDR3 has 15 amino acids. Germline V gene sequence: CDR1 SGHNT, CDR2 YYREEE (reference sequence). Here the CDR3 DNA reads TGTGCCAGCAGCTTGGGACTAACCTTCACAGATACGCAGTATTTT. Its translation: CASSLGLTFTDTQYF.

CDR3 sequence reads: CASSYRDRGYQPQHF. CDR3 DNA sequence: TGTGCCAGCAGTTACAGGGACAGGGGGTATCAGCCCCAGCATTTT. This chain uses TRBV6-7 with TRBJ1-5, with 11 bases lining up with TRBD1. TRBV6-7 qualifies as an ORF whose function is uncertain. This CDR3 contains 15 residues. The ends lost 2 bases at V and 5 bases at J; junction bases unmatched: 2.